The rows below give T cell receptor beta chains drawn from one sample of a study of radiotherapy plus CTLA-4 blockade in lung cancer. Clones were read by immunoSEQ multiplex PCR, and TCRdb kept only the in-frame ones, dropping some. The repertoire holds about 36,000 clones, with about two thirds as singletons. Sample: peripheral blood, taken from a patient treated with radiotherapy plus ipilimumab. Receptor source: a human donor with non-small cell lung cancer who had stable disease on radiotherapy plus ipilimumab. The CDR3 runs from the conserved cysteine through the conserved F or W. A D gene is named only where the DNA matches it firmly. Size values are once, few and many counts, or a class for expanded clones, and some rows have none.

TGTGCCATCAGTGAGTCGTTGGGGCGGGAGACCCAGTACTTC,CAISESLGRETQYF,TRBV10-3,-,TRBJ2-5,-
TGTGCCAGTAGTATTAGGAGGACAGGCCGCCTCTCTGGGGCCAACGTCCTGACTTTC,CASSIRRTGRLSGANVLTF,TRBV19,-,TRBJ2-6,TRBD1
TGTGCCAGCAGGGCGCCTAGCGGGGGCACAGATACGCAGTATTTT,CASRAPSGGTDTQYF,TRBV6-5,-,TRBJ2-3,TRBD2
TGTGCCAGCAGCTTGTGGGACAGAGCAGAGACCCAGTACTTC,CASSLWDRAETQYF,TRBV5-8,-,TRBJ2-5,TRBD1
TGTGCCAGCAGTTCCCCGGGACAGGGCAACCAAGAGACCCAGTACTTC,CASSSPGQGNQETQYF,TRBV27,-,TRBJ2-5,TRBD1
TGTGCCAGCAGAAGACTAGCGGGGGGCACAGATACGCAGTATTTT,CASRRLAGGTDTQYF,TRBV6-5,-,TRBJ2-3,TRBD2
TGTGCCAGCAAGCGGGGTAAAGAGACCCAGTACTTC,CASKRGKETQYF,TRBV2,-,TRBJ2-5,TRBD2
TGCAGCGTTGTGGAGGGGGGACAGCGATCAGATACGCAGTATTTT,CSVVEGGQRSDTQYF,TRBV29-1,-,TRBJ2-3,-
TGTGCCTGGAGTGATCAAATCCAAGAGACCCAGTACTTC,CAWSDQIQETQYF,TRBV30,few,TRBJ2-5,-
TGTGCCAGCACCACCCGGTGGGGCTACACCTTC,CASTTRWGYTF,TRBV6-5,-,TRBJ1-2,-
TGCGCCAGCAGTGCCGGACAGGGGAGGCAAGAGACCCAGTACTTC,CASSAGQGRQETQYF,TRBV10-1,-,TRBJ2-5,TRBD1
TGTGCCAGCCGGGTGGGACAGGGAATTTCACCCCTCCACTTT,CASRVGQGISPLHF,TRBV6-6,-,TRBJ1-6,TRBD1